One sample yielded the 25 T cell receptor beta chains listed below, sequenced in a study of STAT5B mutations in CD4+ large granular lymphocyte leukemia. The protocol was immunoSEQ multiplex PCR, while the TCRdb copy is restricted to in-frame clones and leaves out a portion. The table includes about 33,000 clones, around 81% detected once. The sequenced sample consisted of CD4+ T cells from blood buffy coats. Every receptor here comes from a human donor in good health.

The gene calls are TRBV6-1 and TRBJ2-7; D is possibly TRBD2 (6 bases). In germline, CDR1 is MNHNS, CDR2 SASEGT. The CDR3 consists of 14 residues. V lost 5 bases and J lost 3, with 14 bases in between. CDR3 coding DNA: TGTGCCAGCAGTCGGAGGGAGAGCAACTACGAGCAGTACTTC. It is translated as CASSRRESNYEQYF.

The chain carries TRBV29-1 and TRBJ1-4; 7 bases are shared with TRBD1. After removal of 4 bases from V and 4 bases from J, the junction contained 6 bases not matched to a gene. The CDR3 is made up of 14 amino acids. Germline V gives CDR1 SQVTM, CDR2 ANQGSEA. The CDR3 reads CSVGRQGSNEKLFF. CDR3 in DNA: TGCAGCGTTGGCCGACAGGGCAGTAATGAAAAACTGTTTTTT. The full variable domain, its missing parts supplied by reference TRBV29-1 and TRBJ1-4, is SAVISQKPSRDICQRGTSLTIQCQVDSQVTMMFWYRQQPGQSLTLIATANQGSEATYESGFVIDKFPISRPNLTFSTLTVSNMSPEDSSIYLCSVGRQGSNEKLFFGSGTQLSVL.

The chain uses TRBV9 and TRBJ2-7; 10 bases are a match to TRBD2. The V and J ends lost 3 bases and 6 bases, in that order; junction bases with no gene match: 9. The CDR3 sequence is 15 residues long. The germline CDR1 and CDR2 sequences are SGDLS and YYNGEE. CDR3 loop: CASSATGTSVLEQYF. CDR3 DNA: TGTGCCAGCAGCGCGACCGGGACTAGCGTTCTCGAGCAGTACTTC.

The V call is TRBV23-1, the J call TRBJ2-3; TRBD2 aligns across 9 bases. TRBV23-1 is treated as an ORF (open reading frame) with a function not yet certain. V trimming: 6 bases; J trimming: 4 bases; junction bases outside the gene matches: 11. The CDR3 runs to 16 residues. CDR3 nucleotide sequence: TGCGCCAGCAGCCCTCGGGCTAGCGGGATAGCAGATACGCAGTATTTT. Translated: CASSPRASGIADTQYF.

The V gene is TRBV5-1, the J gene TRBJ2-5; 7 bases line up with TRBD2. Per the germline V gene, CDR1 is SGHRS and CDR2 is YFSETQ. The CDR3 spans 16 residues. The trim removed 0 bases at V and 2 bases at J, leaving 7 bases unmatched. In nucleotides, the CDR3 is TGCGCCAGCAGCTTGGCCGGGGGGAGGAGTCAAGAGACCCAGTACTTC. Protein: CASSLAGGRSQETQYF.

The chain has TRBV7-9 and TRBJ2-1, with TRBD1 matching 8 bases. The trim removed 5 bases at V and 7 bases at J, leaving 10 bases unmatched. The CDR3 contains 15 residues. Germline V gene sequence: CDR1 SEHNR, CDR2 FQNEAQ (reference sequence). The CDR3 DNA is TGTGCCAGCAGCCCTAAAAGGAGACAGGGGAATGAGCAGTTCTTC. As protein: CASSPKRRQGNEQFF.

The J gene is TRBJ2-6, the V gene TRBV27, with a tentative D call TRBD1 (5 bases). Germline V lookup: CDR1 MNHEY, CDR2 SMNVEV (reference sequence). This CDR3 comprises 16 residues. V was cut by 8 bases and J by 0 bases, with 14 bases left in between. CDR3 sequence: CASLGPSFSGANVLTF. The CDR3 DNA reads TGTGCCAGCTTGGGGCCCTCGTTCTCTGGGGCCAACGTCCTGACTTTC.

The chain uses TRBV7-9 and TRBJ2-7; TRBD1 or TRBD2 may be the D gene (6 bases each). This CDR3 comprises 11 residues. V was trimmed by 3 bases and J by 9 bases, leaving 9 bases between them. Germline-derived CDR1 and CDR2 are SEHNR and FQNEAQ (reference sequence). CDR3 coding DNA: TGTGCCAGCAGCTTCGGGGGCATGCAGTACTTC. It yields the protein CASSFGGMQYF.

The chain recombines TRBV6-5 with TRBJ2-7, with D unclear. The CDR3 extends over 12 amino acids. Germline V gene data show CDR1 as MNHEY and CDR2 as SVGAGI. V was shortened by 8 bases and J by 7 bases, with 15 bases between the two germline ends. This CDR3 reads CASGLTPIEQYF. In nucleotides, the CDR3 is TGTGCCAGCGGCTTAACCCCGATTGAGCAGTACTTC.

This clone was seen a single time. The chain carries TRBV7-2 and TRBJ2-7; 11 bases map to TRBD2. The CDR3 runs 14 residues. J lost 5 bases, V lost 3 bases, and 3 bases had no gene match. Germline lookup yields CDR1 SGHTA and CDR2 FQGNSA. CDR3 sequence reads: CASSFSGRGDEQYF. For the CDR3, the DNA is TGTGCCAGCAGCTTTAGCGGGAGGGGCGACGAGCAGTACTTC.

This clone was detected only a few times. The chain links TRBV2 to TRBJ1-2; TRBD1 aligns across 10 bases. This CDR3 is built from 15 residues. The ends lost 7 bases at V and 4 bases at J; junction bases unmatched: 9. The germline V gene encodes CDR1 SNHLY and CDR2 FYNNEI. CDR3 region: CASTPDRGSFYGYTF. CDR3 bases: TGTGCCAGCACCCCGGACAGGGGGTCTTTCTATGGCTACACCTTC.

V and J are TRBV7-2 and TRBJ2-7, with D unresolved. The CDR3 has 12 amino acids. Trimming took 6 bases from V and 0 from J, leaving 6 bases between them. Germline assignment: CDR1 SGHTA and CDR2 FQGNSA. CDR3 DNA: TGTGCCAGCAGTCCGGCCTCCTACGAGCAGTACTTC. Its translation is CASSPASYEQYF.

The chain joins TRBV6-1 to TRBJ2-1, with 12 nucleotides matching TRBD2. From germline, CDR1 is MNHNS and CDR2 SASEGT. V was pared by 4 bases and J by 4 bases, with 5 bases of the junction left unmatched. This CDR3 comprises 16 residues. Here the CDR3 DNA reads TGTGCCAGCAGTGGGACTAGCGGGGTTGTATACAATGAGCAGTTCTTC. It codes for CASSGTSGVVYNEQFF.

This sequence joins TRBV25-1 and TRBJ2-3; tentatively, D is TRBD2 (5 bases). This CDR3 comprises 16 residues. From germline, CDR1 is MGHDK and CDR2 SYGVNS. Trimming left V 2 bases short and J 2 bases short, with 14 bases between. For the CDR3, the DNA is TGTGCCAGCAGTGAAGTGACGGGGAGAGTCACAGATACGCAGTATTTT. Its translation is CASSEVTGRVTDTQYF.

The rearrangement uses TRBV19 and TRBJ2-2; 7 nucleotides align to TRBD2. The CDR3 has 16 amino acids. Losses at the gene ends were 2 bases for V and 0 bases for J; bases not matched to a gene: 3. Germline CDR1 reads LNHDA; CDR2 reads SQIVND (reference sequence). This CDR3 reads CASSIPSGTNTGELFF. CDR3 in DNA: TGTGCCAGTAGTATACCTAGCGGAACGAACACCGGGGAGCTGTTTTTT.

This clone has just a few counts. The rearrangement uses TRBV27 and TRBJ2-7, with a weak D call TRBD1 (6 bases). The CDR3 length is 17 residues. Per germline, CDR1 MNHEY and CDR2 SMNVEV (reference sequence). Trimming removed 2 bases at V and 2 bases at J, with 19 bases between. CDR3 protein: CASSLGGVLRDTYEQYF. The CDR3 DNA reads TGTGCCAGCAGTTTAGGGGGAGTGCTCAGGGACACCTACGAGCAGTACTTC.

The chain combines TRBV6-6 with TRBJ2-7, with D unclear. The CDR3 is made up of 14 amino acids. V dropped 9 bases and J dropped 4 bases, with 19 bases sitting between them. CDR1 MNHNY and CDR2 SVGAGI come from the germline V gene (reference sequence). CDR3 protein: CASNRLGTEYEQYF. The CDR3 coding sequence is TGTGCCAGTAACCGTTTGGGCACCGAGTACGAGCAGTACTTC.

The genes are TRBV5-4 and TRBJ1-1; no definite D call. This CDR3 has 13 residues. The germline CDR1 and CDR2 sequences are SGHNT and YYREEE (reference sequence). V lost 1 base to trimming and J lost 1 base, with 5 bases between them. The CDR3 region has the DNA TGTGCCAGCAGCTTGTTCCAGAACACTGAAGCTTTCTTT. Residues: CASSLFQNTEAFF. The full variable domain, completed using reference TRBV5-4 and TRBJ1-1, is ETGVTQSPTHLIKTRGQQVTLRCSSQSGHNTVSWYQQALGQGPQFIFQYYREEENGRGNFPPRFSGLQFPNYSSELNVNALELDDSALYLCASSLFQNTEAFFGQGTRLTVV.

The V and J genes are TRBV11-3 and TRBJ2-3, with no clear D. Germline values: CDR1 SGHNT, CDR2 YENEEA. V gave up 5 bases and J gave up 1 base, with 13 bases separating them. CDR3 length: 15 amino acids. The CDR3 nucleotides read TGTGCCAGCAGCCCCCCTGGGGTCGGCACAGATACGCAGTATTTT. As protein: CASSPPGVGTDTQYF. Full variable domain (rest looked up from reference TRBV11-3 and TRBJ2-3): EAGVVQSPRYKIIEKKQPVAFWCNPISGHNTLYWYLQNLGQGPELLIRYENEEAVDDSQLPKDRFSAERLKGVDSTLKIQPAELGDSAVYLCASSPPGVGTDTQYFGPGTRLTVL.

This clone is a singleton in its sample. V is TRBV2 and J is TRBJ2-5; D perhaps matches TRBD2 (5 bases). Germline V gene lookup returns CDR1 SNHLY and CDR2 FYNNEI. V was shortened by 4 bases and J by 3 bases, with 12 bases between the two germline ends. This CDR3 contains 14 residues. The CDR3 region is CASSGFGEKETQYF. The CDR3 DNA sequence: TGTGCCAGCAGTGGGTTCGGGGAGAAAGAGACCCAGTACTTC.

The J gene is TRBJ1-5, the V gene TRBV25-1; D is perhaps TRBD1 (6 bases). Germline V lookup: CDR1 MGHDK, CDR2 SYGVNS. The CDR3 has 16 residues. Trimming took off 5 bases at V and 3 bases at J, with 17 bases between the two ends. The CDR3 loop is CASSPLGAGDNQPQHF. The CDR3 DNA sequence: TGTGCCAGCAGTCCCCTCGGGGCAGGGGACAATCAGCCCCAGCATTTT.

The sample holds one count of this clone. The chain links TRBV2 to TRBJ2-2, with 8 nucleotides matching TRBD2. The CDR3 runs to 17 residues. V shed 5 bases, J shed 0 bases, and the junction held 8 bases outside the gene matches. Germline V gene sequence: CDR1 SNHLY, CDR2 FYNNEI. The CDR3 reads CASSFPLLAANTGELFF. As DNA, the CDR3 is TGTGCCAGCAGTTTTCCCTTACTAGCGGCGAACACCGGGGAGCTGTTTTTT. Looking up the rest from reference TRBV2 and TRBJ2-2 gives the full variable domain: EPEVTQTPSHQVTQMGQEVILRCVPISNHLYFYWYRQILGQKVEFLVSFYNNEISEKSEIFDDQFSVERPDGSNFTLKIRSTKLEDSAMYFCASSFPLLAANTGELFFGEGSRLTVL.

The chain links TRBV7-8 to TRBJ2-1; 7 bases map to TRBD1. This CDR3 comprises 15 residues. Trimming removed 1 base from V and 3 bases from J; junction bases left unmatched: 3. Germline V CDR1 and CDR2: SGHVS, FQNEAQ. CDR3 bases: TGTGCCAGCAGCTTAGGAGACAGGGTCTACAATGAGCAGTTCTTC. Protein product: CASSLGDRVYNEQFF.

V and J are TRBV28 and TRBJ1-4; 8 bases fit TRBD1. The CDR3 contains 14 residues. J lost 4 bases, V lost 6 bases, and 4 bases had no gene match. CDR1 and CDR2 (germline): MDHEN, SYDVKM. The CDR3 bases are TGTGCCAGCAGGGAGGGACAGGTTAATGAAAAACTGTTTTTT. Translated, it gives CASREGQVNEKLFF.

V and J are TRBV6-6 and TRBJ1-5, with D perhaps matching TRBD1 (5 bases). The CDR3 is 12 amino acids. The V gene lost 5 bases and the J gene lost 7 bases, with 9 bases spanning the gap. Per germline, CDR1 MNHNY and CDR2 SVGAGI (reference sequence). The CDR3, as DNA: TGTGCCAGCAGTGCCCCAGGGCAGCCCCAGCATTTT. This sequence encodes CASSAPGQPQHF.